These T cell receptor beta chains were read from a single sample in a study of neurological immune-mediated disorders. MiXCR was run by TCRdb on the 5' RACE reads, yielding one entry per CDR3 protein. The sample yields roughly 75,000 distinct CDR3 sequences, roughly 13% seen once. Sequencing was done on a sample of PBMCs. The receptors come from a female donor with HTLV-1-associated myelopathy (HAM/TSP). Both conserved end residues are part of each CDR3. The D gene is left open where the match is weak. Size tells how often a clone was seen (once, few, many) or the class of an expanded clone, and some rows leave it out.

d_call j_call v_call clone_size cdr3_nt cdr3_aa
NA TRBJ2-2 TRBV12-3/TRBV12-4 many TGTGCCAGCAGGCAGCCCCCCGAGACCGGGGAGCTGTTTTTT CASRQPPETGELFF
TRBD2 TRBJ2-3 TRBV6-4 NA TGTGCCAGCAGTTACACTAGCGGGGGGCCCACAGATACGCAGTATTTT CASSYTSGGPTDTQYF
NA TRBJ2-3 TRBV5-1 NA TGCGCCAGCAGCTTCTTAGGCCAGCCCAAAGCTACACAGTATTTT CASSFLGQPKATQYF
NA TRBJ1-5 TRBV11-2 many TGTGCCAGCAGCTTAGATTTTACAGACAATCAGCCCCAGCATTTT CASSLDFTDNQPQHF
NA TRBJ2-7 TRBV10-3 many TGTGCCATCAGTGGGGACGTCTACGAGCAGTACTTC CAISGDVYEQYF
NA TRBJ1-2 TRBV24-1 many TGTGCCATCGAGGGGGTTGGCTATGGCTACACCTTC CAIEGVGYGYTF
TRBD1 TRBJ1-2 TRBV3-1 many TGTGCCAGCAGCCAAGGACAGGGGGCAGGGGGCTACACCTTC CASSQGQGAGGYTF
NA TRBJ2-7 TRBV5-1 many TGCGCCAGCAGTTTAAAGGCCGCTGTGATGGAGCAGTACTTC CASSLKAAVMEQYF
NA TRBJ2-2 TRBV28 many TGTGCCTCGACGGGAACAAACACCGGGGAGCTGTTTTTT CASTGTNTGELFF
NA TRBJ2-3 TRBV20-1 NA TGCAGTGCTAGGAGGAGGGGGACAGATACGCAGTATTTT CSARRRGTDTQYF
NA TRBJ2-7 TRBV15 NA TGTGCTACCAGCAGAGGGGGGGGGAGAGAGCAGTACTTC CATSRGGGREQYF
NA TRBJ2-3 TRBV28 many TGTGCCAGCAGTTTATTAGGGGTGGGCACAGATACGCAGTATTTT CASSLLGVGTDTQYF
NA TRBJ1-2 TRBV5-6 many TGTGCCAGCAGCTTGGCCTCTGGCTATGGCTACACCTTC CASSLASGYGYTF
NA TRBJ1-3 TRBV6-6 few TGTGCCAGCAGCCCGAGTGGAAGCTCTGGAAACACCATATATTTT CASSPSGSSGNTIYF
TRBD2 TRBJ2-2 TRBV27 once TGTGCCAGCAGTTTTAAGGCGGGGGGGCCTGGCACCGGGGAGCTGTTTTTT CASSFKAGGPGTGELFF
TRBD2 TRBJ2-3 TRBV7-2 many TGTGCCAGCAGCTTAGCGGGGGGGATAGATACGCAGTATTTT CASSLAGGIDTQYF
NA TRBJ1-5 TRBV6-1 NA TGTGCCAGCAGTGTCGGCGGCCAGCCCCAGCATTTT CASSVGGQPQHF